Below, 22 T cell receptor beta chains from the same sample are listed, as sequenced in a study of blood T cell repertoires in COVID-19. Profiled with immunoSEQ multiplex PCR; TCRdb holds only in-frame clones, not every one. The repertoire holds roughly 200,000 clones, with about three quarters as singletons. The sequencing input was peripheral blood. The receptors derive from a woman aged 80 or older with active or convalescent COVID-19.

The CDR3 spells CASSQPWLGGPIVNTEAFF. The CDR3 DNA sequence: TGCGCCAGCAGCCAACCGTGGTTAGGGGGCCCCATAGTTAACACTGAAGCTTTCTTT. The chain couples TRBV4-1 to TRBJ1-1; 7 bases line up with TRBD1. The CDR3 sequence is 19 residues long. From germline, CDR1 is MGHRA and CDR2 YSYEKL. The V gene end was trimmed by 2 bases and the J gene end by 2 bases; junction bases not matched to a gene: 17.

V usage is TRBV6-1 and J usage is TRBJ2-3; D may be TRBD2 (6 bases). The CDR3 contains 17 residues. V was shortened by 0 bases and J by 2 bases, with 15 bases between the two germline ends. From germline, CDR1 is MNHNS and CDR2 SASEGT. CDR3 in amino acids: CASSEALRRGDTDTQYF. The CDR3 DNA follows: TGTGCCAGCAGTGAAGCGCTTCGGCGGGGTGACACAGATACGCAGTATTTT.

The chain has TRBV10-2 and TRBJ1-2; D is perhaps TRBD1 (5 bases). Per the germline V gene, CDR1 is WSHSY and CDR2 is SAAADI. This CDR3 spans 11 amino acids. Trimming took 6 bases from V and 3 from J, leaving 5 bases between them. This chain's CDR3 is CASRTDYGYTF. The CDR3 nucleotides are TGCGCCAGCAGGACAGACTATGGCTACACCTTC.

The V call is TRBV6-2 or TRBV6-3, the J call TRBJ2-7; 9 bases are shared with TRBD1. The junction had 9 bases not matched to a gene; V was cut back by 4 bases and J by 2 bases. Germline CDR1 reads MNHEY; CDR2 reads SVGEGT. This CDR3 comprises 16 residues. The CDR3 loop reads CASSSTGTGNPYEQYF. CDR3 nucleotide sequence: TGTGCCAGCAGTTCAACCGGGACAGGGAACCCCTACGAGCAGTACTTC.

The rearrangement uses TRBV6-5 and TRBJ2-1, with TRBD2 identical over 9 bases. This CDR3 has 15 residues. V shed 6 bases and J 4 bases; nucleotides not matched to a gene: 7. CDR1 and CDR2 (germline): MNHEY, SVGAGI. CDR3 nucleotides: TGTGCCAGCAGGTTTGGCGGGGGGGCTTACAATGAGCAGTTCTTC. Translating it yields CASRFGGGAYNEQFF.

The chain links TRBV6-2 or TRBV6-3 to TRBJ2-7, with D perhaps TRBD2 (5 bases). Per the germline V gene, CDR1 is MNHEY and CDR2 is SVGEGT. V gave up 3 bases and J gave up 2 bases, with 11 bases separating them. This CDR3 is built from 14 residues. Here the CDR3 DNA reads TGTGCCAGCAGTTATTTAGCGACGACCTACGAGCAGTACTTC. Protein product: CASSYLATTYEQYF.

J is TRBJ1-1 and V is TRBV3-1 (or the pseudogene TRBV3-2); D gene ambiguous. Trimming cost V 2 bases and J 2 bases, with 9 bases left between them. Germline V gene lookup returns CDR1 LGHDT and CDR2 YNNKEL (reference sequence). The length of the CDR3 is 14 residues. This CDR3 reads CASSQLTRNTEAFF. The DNA for the CDR3 is TGTGCCAGCAGCCAACTGACAAGAAACACTGAAGCTTTCTTT.

This clone was seen only a few times. This chain connects TRBV7-2 to TRBJ2-2, with 7 bases that match TRBD1. The CDR3 covers 15 residues. Germline CDR1 is SGHTA and CDR2 is FQGNSA. The V gene end was trimmed by 4 bases and the J gene end by 2 bases; junction bases not matched to a gene: 4. The CDR3 DNA sequence: TGTGCCAGCAGCTGGGGACAGACCAACACCGGGGAGCTGTTTTTT. It specifies CASSWGQTNTGELFF.

This clone was observed a single time. V gene TRBV28 combines with J gene TRBJ1-6; unclear D gene. This CDR3 has 16 residues. CDR1 is MDHEN, CDR2 SYDVKM, per germline. The V gene lost 3 bases and the J gene lost 8 bases, with 17 bases spanning the gap. Written as DNA, the CDR3 is TGTGCCAGCAGTTTTAATCCACCAGGAACGTATTCACCCCTCCACTTT. Protein: CASSFNPPGTYSPLHF.

The count of this clone is one. The chain links TRBV5-4 to TRBJ2-5, with D hard to call. CDR1 and CDR2 (germline): SGHNT, YYREEE (reference sequence). V was clipped by 5 bases and J by 4 bases, with 12 bases between them. CDR3 length: 13 residues. CDR3 sequence: CASSPSSGETQYF. In nucleotides, the CDR3 is TGTGCCAGCAGTCCGAGCTCGGGAGAGACCCAGTACTTC. Full variable domain (outside the CDR3, taken from reference TRBV5-4 and TRBJ2-5): ETGVTQSPTHLIKTRGQQVTLRCSSQSGHNTVSWYQQALGQGPQFIFQYYREEENGRGNFPPRFSGLQFPNYSSELNVNALELDDSALYLCASSPSSGETQYFGPGTRLLVL.

This chain links TRBV6-6 with TRBJ1-2; D not certain. This CDR3 contains 13 residues. Trimming cost V 2 bases and J 6 bases, with 10 bases left between them. In germline, CDR1 is MNHNY, CDR2 SVGAGI (reference sequence). In DNA form, the CDR3 reads TGTGCCAGCAGTTACACAGAGACGAATGGCTACACCTTC. Protein product: CASSYTETNGYTF.

The table lists this clone with a count of one. The gene calls are TRBV3-1 (or the pseudogene TRBV3-2) and TRBJ2-1, with a possible D match to TRBD1 (5 bases). Trimming stripped 4 bases from V and 5 bases from J, with 18 bases between. Germline V lookup: CDR1 LGHDT, CDR2 YNNKEL (reference sequence). The CDR3 is made up of 16 amino acids. CDR3 residues: CASSRVTRAANNEQFF. Here the CDR3 DNA reads TGTGCCAGCAGCCGCGTGACCAGGGCTGCAAACAATGAGCAGTTCTTC.

The chain joins TRBV29-1 to TRBJ1-5; 8 positions agree with TRBD1. V lost 7 bases and J lost 2; bases outside the gene matches: 10. CDR3 size: 15 residues. The germline V gene encodes CDR1 SQVTM and CDR2 ANQGSEA. This chain's CDR3 is CSASTGVVGNQPQHF. The CDR3 coding sequence is TGCAGCGCTTCGACAGGGGTCGTCGGCAATCAGCCCCAGCATTTT.

The genes are TRBV10-3 and TRBJ2-3; 14 bases are a match to TRBD2. CDR1 and CDR2 from the germline V gene are ENHRY and SYGVKD. J gave up 3 bases and V 6 bases, and 2 bases lay outside the gene matches. The CDR3 length is 15 residues. CDR3 sequence: CAIRGTSGGTDTQYF. The CDR3 DNA reads TGTGCCATCAGGGGGACTAGCGGGGGAACAGATACGCAGTATTTT.

This rearrangement joins TRBV6-5 to TRBJ2-7; tentatively, D is TRBD1 (8 bases). Germline assignment: CDR1 MNHEY and CDR2 SVGAGI. CDR3 size: 13 residues. Between the trimmed V and J ends, which lost 7 bases and 7 bases, there was a span of 17 bases. CDR3 in amino acids: CASTAQGGREQYF. The CDR3 DNA follows: TGTGCCAGCACCGCACAGGGGGGGCGGGAGCAGTACTTC.

The chain joins TRBV6-5 to TRBJ2-2; 7 nucleotides align to TRBD1. After removal of 7 bases from V and 6 bases from J, the junction contained 2 bases not matched to a gene. This CDR3 contains 12 residues. Germline V gene lookup returns CDR1 MNHEY and CDR2 SVGAGI. CDR3 loop: CASTTGAGELFF. For the CDR3, the DNA is TGTGCCAGCACCACAGGGGCCGGGGAGCTGTTTTTT.

The chain carries TRBV4-1 and TRBJ2-4; 7 bases fit TRBD1. Per germline, CDR1 MGHRA and CDR2 YSYEKL. The CDR3 is 15 residues long. Trimming at V came to 1 base and at J to 1 base, leaving 1 base not matched to a gene. CDR3 sequence: CASSQATGAKNIQYF. The CDR3 DNA reads TGCGCCAGCAGCCAAGCGACAGGGGCCAAAAACATTCAGTACTTC.

This clone was seen more than once but under ten times. This sequence joins TRBV25-1 and TRBJ2-7, with D perhaps matching TRBD1 (6 bases). The CDR3 runs 16 residues. Germline CDR1 reads MGHDK; CDR2 reads SYGVNS. Deletions cut 1 base from V and 5 bases from J, with 18 bases between. The chain's CDR3 is CASSESRGTWFHEQYF. CDR3 nucleotides: TGTGCCAGCAGTGAATCTAGGGGGACCTGGTTCCACGAGCAGTACTTC.

V and J are TRBV7-9 and TRBJ2-7, with 7 positions matching TRBD1. Germline V gene sequence: CDR1 SEHNR, CDR2 FQNEAQ (reference sequence). With 1 base clipped from V and 0 bases from J, the junction kept 3 bases outside the gene matches. CDR3 size: 15 residues. In DNA, the CDR3 is TGTGCCAGCAGCTTAGAGGGGGCTGGCTCCTACGAGCAGTACTTC. This translates into CASSLEGAGSYEQYF.

The CDR3 nucleotides are TGCGCCAGCAGAGCGGGGGAGTACGCCGGGGAGCTGTTTTTT. It is translated as CASRAGEYAGELFF. The chain has TRBV10-1 and TRBJ2-2; TRBD2 aligns across 8 bases. Germline V lookup: CDR1 WNHNN, CDR2 SYGVQD (reference sequence). The CDR3 has 14 residues. V shed 6 bases, J shed 6 bases, and the junction held 6 bases outside the gene matches.

The gene calls are TRBV7-2 and TRBJ2-6, with 7 bases identical to TRBD1. The V and J ends lost 5 bases and 0 bases, in that order; junction bases with no gene match: 4. Per germline, CDR1 SGHTA and CDR2 FQGNSA. The CDR3 length is 16 residues. The CDR3 is CASSRSGGSGANVLTF. Written as DNA, the CDR3 is TGTGCCAGCAGCAGATCAGGGGGCTCTGGGGCCAACGTCCTGACTTTC.

V and J are TRBV6-5 and TRBJ1-6; 11 bases match TRBD1. Unmatched junction bases numbered 4, after V lost 2 bases and J lost 10 bases. The CDR3 loop spans 15 amino acids. Germline loops: CDR1 MNHEY, CDR2 SVGAGI. The CDR3 nucleotides read TGTGCCAGCAGTTACGAGGACAGGGGGCGATCACCCCTCCACTTT. Amino acids: CASSYEDRGRSPLHF.